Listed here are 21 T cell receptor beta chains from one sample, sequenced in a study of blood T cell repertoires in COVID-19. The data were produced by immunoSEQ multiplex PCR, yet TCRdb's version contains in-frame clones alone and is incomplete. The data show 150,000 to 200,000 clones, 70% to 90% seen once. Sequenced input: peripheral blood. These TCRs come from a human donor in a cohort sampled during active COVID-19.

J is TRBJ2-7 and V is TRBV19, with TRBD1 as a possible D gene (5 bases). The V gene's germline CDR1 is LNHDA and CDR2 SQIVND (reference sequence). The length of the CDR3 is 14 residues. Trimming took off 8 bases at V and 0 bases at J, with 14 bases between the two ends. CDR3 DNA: TGTGCCAGTCGAAACACAGGTACCTCCTACGAGCAGTACTTC. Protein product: CASRNTGTSYEQYF.

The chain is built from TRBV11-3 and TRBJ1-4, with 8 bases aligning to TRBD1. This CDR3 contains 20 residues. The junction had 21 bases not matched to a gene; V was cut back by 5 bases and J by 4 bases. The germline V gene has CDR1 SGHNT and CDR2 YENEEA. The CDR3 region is CASSEDTDRGRNLGNEKLFF. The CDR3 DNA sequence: TGTGCCAGCAGCGAGGATACAGACAGGGGAAGGAATCTCGGTAATGAAAAACTGTTTTTT.

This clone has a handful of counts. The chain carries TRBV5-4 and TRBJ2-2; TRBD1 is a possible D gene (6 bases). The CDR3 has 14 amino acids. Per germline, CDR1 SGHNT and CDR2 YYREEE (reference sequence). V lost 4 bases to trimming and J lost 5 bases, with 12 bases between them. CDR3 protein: CASSPLGQTGELFF. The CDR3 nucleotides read TGTGCCAGCAGCCCCCTCGGACAGACCGGGGAGCTGTTTTTT. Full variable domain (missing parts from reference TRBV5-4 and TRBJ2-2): ETGVTQSPTHLIKTRGQQVTLRCSSQSGHNTVSWYQQALGQGPQFIFQYYREEENGRGNFPPRFSGLQFPNYSSELNVNALELDDSALYLCASSPLGQTGELFFGEGSRLTVL.

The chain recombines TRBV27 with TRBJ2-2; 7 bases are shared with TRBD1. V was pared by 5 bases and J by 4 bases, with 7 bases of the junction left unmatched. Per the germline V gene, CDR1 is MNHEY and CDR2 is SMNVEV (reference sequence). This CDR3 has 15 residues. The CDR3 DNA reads TGTGCCAGCAGTCCTCACAGGGGTCTCACCGGGGAGCTGTTTTTT. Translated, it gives CASSPHRGLTGELFF.

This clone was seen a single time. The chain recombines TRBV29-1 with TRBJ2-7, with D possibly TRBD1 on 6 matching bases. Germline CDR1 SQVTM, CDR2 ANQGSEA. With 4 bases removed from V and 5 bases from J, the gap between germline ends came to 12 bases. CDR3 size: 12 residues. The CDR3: CSVGNRAHEQYF. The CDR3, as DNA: TGCAGCGTTGGGAACAGGGCCCACGAGCAGTACTTC.

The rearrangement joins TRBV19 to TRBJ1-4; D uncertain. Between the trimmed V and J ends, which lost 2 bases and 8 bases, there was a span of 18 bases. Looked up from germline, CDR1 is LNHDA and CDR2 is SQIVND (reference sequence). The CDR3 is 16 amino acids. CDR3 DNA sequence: TGTGCCAGTAGTATATTCGTCGGGAGCCCCGGAGAAAAACTGTTTTTT. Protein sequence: CASSIFVGSPGEKLFF.

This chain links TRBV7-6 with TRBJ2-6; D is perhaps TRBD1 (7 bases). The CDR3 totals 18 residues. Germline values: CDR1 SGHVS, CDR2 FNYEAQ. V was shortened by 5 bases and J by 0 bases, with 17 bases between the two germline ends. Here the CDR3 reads CASSPQGGVASGANVLTF. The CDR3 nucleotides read TGTGCCAGCAGCCCCCAGGGGGGTGTGGCCTCTGGGGCCAACGTCCTGACTTTC.

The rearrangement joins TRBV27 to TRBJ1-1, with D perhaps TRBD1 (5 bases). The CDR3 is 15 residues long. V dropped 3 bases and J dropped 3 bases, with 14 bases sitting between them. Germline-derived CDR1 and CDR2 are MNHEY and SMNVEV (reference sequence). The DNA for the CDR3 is TGTGCCAGCAGTTTCGCTCCCCGGGGGGACACTGAAGCTTTCTTT. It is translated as CASSFAPRGDTEAFF.

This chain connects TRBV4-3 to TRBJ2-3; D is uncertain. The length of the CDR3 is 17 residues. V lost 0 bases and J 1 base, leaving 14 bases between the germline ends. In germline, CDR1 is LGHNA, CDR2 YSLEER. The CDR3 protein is CASSQDLSTSGTDTQYF. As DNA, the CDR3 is TGCGCCAGCAGCCAAGATTTAAGCACGTCTGGCACAGATACGCAGTATTTT.

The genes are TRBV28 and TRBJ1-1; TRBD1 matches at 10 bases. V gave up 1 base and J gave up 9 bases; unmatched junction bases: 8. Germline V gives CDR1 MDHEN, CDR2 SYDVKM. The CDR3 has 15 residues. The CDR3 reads CASSLLGTGAPQAFF. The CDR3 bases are TGTGCCAGCAGTTTATTAGGGACAGGGGCCCCCCAAGCTTTCTTT.

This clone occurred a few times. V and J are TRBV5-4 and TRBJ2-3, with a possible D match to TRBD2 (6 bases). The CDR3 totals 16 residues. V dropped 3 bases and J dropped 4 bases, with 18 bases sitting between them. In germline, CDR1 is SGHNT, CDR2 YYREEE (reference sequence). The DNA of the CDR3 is TGTGCCAGCAGCTCAAGCATGGGAGGAGGCGCAGATACGCAGTATTTT. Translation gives CASSSSMGGGADTQYF.

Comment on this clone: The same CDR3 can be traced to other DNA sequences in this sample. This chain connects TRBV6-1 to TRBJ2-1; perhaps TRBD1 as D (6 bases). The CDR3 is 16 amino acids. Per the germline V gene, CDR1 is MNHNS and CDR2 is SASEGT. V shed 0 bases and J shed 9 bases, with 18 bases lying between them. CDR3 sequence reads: CASSEAEGQGSGEQFF. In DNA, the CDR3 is TGTGCCAGCAGTGAAGCCGAGGGGCAGGGGTCTGGTGAGCAGTTCTTC.

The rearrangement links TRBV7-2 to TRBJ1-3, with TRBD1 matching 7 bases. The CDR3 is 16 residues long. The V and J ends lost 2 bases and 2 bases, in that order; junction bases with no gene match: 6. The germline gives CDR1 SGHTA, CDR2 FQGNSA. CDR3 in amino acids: CASSLLAGGTGNTIYF. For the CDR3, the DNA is TGTGCCAGCAGCTTATTGGCAGGGGGAACTGGAAACACCATATATTTT. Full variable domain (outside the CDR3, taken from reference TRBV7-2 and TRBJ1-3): GAGVSQSPSNKVTEKGKDVELRCDPISGHTALYWYRQSLGQGLEFLIYFQGNSAPDKSGLPSDRFSAERTGGSVSTLTIQRTQQEDSAVYLCASSLLAGGTGNTIYFGEGSWLTVV.

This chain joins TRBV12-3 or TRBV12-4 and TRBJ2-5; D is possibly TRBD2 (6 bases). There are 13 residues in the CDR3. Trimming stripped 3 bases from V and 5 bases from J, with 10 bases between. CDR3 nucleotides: TGTGCCAGCAGTTTTGGAGGGCCCGAGACCCAGTACTTC. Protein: CASSFGGPETQYF.

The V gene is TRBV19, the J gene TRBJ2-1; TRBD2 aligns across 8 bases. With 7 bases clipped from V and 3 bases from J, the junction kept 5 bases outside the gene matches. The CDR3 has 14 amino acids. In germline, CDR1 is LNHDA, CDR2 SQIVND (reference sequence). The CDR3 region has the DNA TGTGCCAGTAAGGCTAGCGGGCACTACAATGAGCAGTTCTTC. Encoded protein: CASKASGHYNEQFF.

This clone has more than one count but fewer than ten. Written as DNA, the CDR3 is TGTGCCAGCAGTGACGAGGGACAGGGGCGGCCCCTGTTTTTT. This sequence encodes CASSDEGQGRPLFF. The rearrangement uses TRBV25-1 and TRBJ1-4; 10 positions agree with TRBD1. The V gene's germline CDR1 is MGHDK and CDR2 SYGVNS. CDR3 size: 14 residues. V shed 3 bases and J 14 bases; nucleotides not matched to a gene: 9.

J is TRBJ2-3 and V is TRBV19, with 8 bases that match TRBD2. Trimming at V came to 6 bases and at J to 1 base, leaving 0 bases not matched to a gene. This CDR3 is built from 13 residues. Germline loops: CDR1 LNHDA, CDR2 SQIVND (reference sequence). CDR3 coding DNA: TGTGCCAGTAGACTAGCGGGCACAGATACGCAGTATTTT. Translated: CASRLAGTDTQYF.

The CDR3 region is CASSVGGSLSTDTQYF. The CDR3 DNA sequence: TGTGCCAGCAGCGTAGGGGGCAGCTTAAGCACAGATACGCAGTATTTT. The gene calls are TRBV9 and TRBJ2-3; perhaps TRBD1 as D (5 bases). V lost 0 bases to trimming and J lost 0 bases, with 11 bases between them. CDR3 length equals 16 residues. CDR1 is SGDLS and CDR2 is YYNGEE in the germline V gene.

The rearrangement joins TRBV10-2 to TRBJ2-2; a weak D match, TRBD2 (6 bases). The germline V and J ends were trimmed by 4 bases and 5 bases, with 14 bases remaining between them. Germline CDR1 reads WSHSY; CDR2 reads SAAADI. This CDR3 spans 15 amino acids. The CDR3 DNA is TGCGCCAGCAGTGGCGCTAGCGTGTCAACCGGGGAGCTGTTTTTT. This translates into CASSGASVSTGELFF.

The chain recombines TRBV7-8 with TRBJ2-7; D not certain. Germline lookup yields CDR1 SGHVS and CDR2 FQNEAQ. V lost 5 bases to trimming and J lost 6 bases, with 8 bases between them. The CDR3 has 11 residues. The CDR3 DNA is TGTGCCAGCAGCCGGGCCCGCGAGCAGTACTTC. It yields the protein CASSRAREQYF.

CDR3 coding DNA: TGTGCCAGCAGCCACCCCAGCCAGGGGTACTACGAGCAGTACTTC. It encodes CASSHPSQGYYEQYF. V and J are TRBV4-2 and TRBJ2-7; TRBD1 is a possible D gene (6 bases). CDR1 is LGHNA and CDR2 is YNFKEQ in the germline V gene. The CDR3 has 15 amino acids. V shed 3 bases and J shed 3 bases, with 15 bases lying between them.